This T cell receptor beta chain was sequenced during a study of shared clonotypes between healthy human individuals. The count of this clone is one. Investigators spread the genomic DNA of each subset evenly over several immunoSEQ plates. Ten immunoSEQ deep assay plates were used to sequence the DNA of unsorted PBMCs. TCRdb's table, derived via immunoSEQ multiplex PCR, lists solely in-frame clones and lacks some. The table has hundreds of thousands of clones, around 76% seen once. Healthy HIV-negative adults without recent acute infections or vaccinations served as donors. All of the donors resided in Nashville, Tennessee, and each was a Caucasian adult. The germline CDR1 and CDR2 sequences are KGHSH and LQKENI. The germline V and J ends were trimmed by 2 bases and 0 bases, with 2 bases remaining between them. The CDR3 consists of 14 residues.

The specimen sequenced was PBMCs. The sequence was collected from a woman between 40 and 50 years old in good health. Some clones in this sample may be carry-over from other donors' samples. V is TRBV18 and J is TRBJ2-6; D remains ambiguous. The CDR3 coding sequence is TGTGCCAGCTCACCAGACTCTGGGGCCAACGTCCTGACTTTC. The encoded protein is CASSPDSGANVLTF.